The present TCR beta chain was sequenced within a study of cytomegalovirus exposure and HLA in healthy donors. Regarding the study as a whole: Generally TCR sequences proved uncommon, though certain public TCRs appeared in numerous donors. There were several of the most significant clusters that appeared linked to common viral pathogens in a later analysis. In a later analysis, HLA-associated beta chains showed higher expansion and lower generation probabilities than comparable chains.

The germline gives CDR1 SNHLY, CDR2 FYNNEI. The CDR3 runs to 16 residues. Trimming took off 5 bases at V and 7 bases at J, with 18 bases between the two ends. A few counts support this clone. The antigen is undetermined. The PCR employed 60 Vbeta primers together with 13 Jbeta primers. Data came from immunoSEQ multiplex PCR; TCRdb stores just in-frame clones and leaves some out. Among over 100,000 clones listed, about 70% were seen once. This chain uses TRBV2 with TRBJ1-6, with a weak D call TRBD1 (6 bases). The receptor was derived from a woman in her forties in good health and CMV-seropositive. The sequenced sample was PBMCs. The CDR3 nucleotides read TGTGCCAGCAGTCCAACGGTGGGAGGGGGGAATTCACCCCTCCACTTT. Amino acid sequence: CASSPTVGGGNSPLHF.